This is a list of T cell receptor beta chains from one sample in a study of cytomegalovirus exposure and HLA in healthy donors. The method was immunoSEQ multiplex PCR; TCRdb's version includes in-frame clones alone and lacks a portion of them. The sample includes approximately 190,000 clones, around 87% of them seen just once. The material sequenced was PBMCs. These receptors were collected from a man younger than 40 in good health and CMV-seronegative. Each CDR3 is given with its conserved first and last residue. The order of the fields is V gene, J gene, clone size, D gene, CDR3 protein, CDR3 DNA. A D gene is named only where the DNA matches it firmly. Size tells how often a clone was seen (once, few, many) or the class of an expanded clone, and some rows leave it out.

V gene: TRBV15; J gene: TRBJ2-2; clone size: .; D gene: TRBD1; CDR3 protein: CATSRGYGQGAGELFF; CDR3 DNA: TGTGCCACCAGCAGAGGCTACGGACAGGGGGCCGGGGAGCTGTTTTTT
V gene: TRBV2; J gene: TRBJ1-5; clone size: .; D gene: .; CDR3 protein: CASSRQVRNNQPQHF; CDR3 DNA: TGTGCCAGCAGTAGACAGGTCCGAAACAATCAGCCCCAGCATTTT
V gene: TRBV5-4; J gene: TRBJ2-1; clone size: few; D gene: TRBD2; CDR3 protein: CASSLALAGYHNEQFF; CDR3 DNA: TGTGCCAGCAGCTTGGCTTTAGCGGGGTACCACAATGAGCAGTTCTTC
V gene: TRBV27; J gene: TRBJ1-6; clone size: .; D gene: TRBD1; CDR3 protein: CASSLGQGRSPLHF; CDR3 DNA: TGTGCCAGCAGCCTGGGACAGGGGAGATCACCCCTCCACTTT
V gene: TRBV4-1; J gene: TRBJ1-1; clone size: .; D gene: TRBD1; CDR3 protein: CASSPQGTGMNTEAFF; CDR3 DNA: TGCGCCAGCAGCCCCCAGGGGACAGGGATGAACACTGAAGCTTTCTTT
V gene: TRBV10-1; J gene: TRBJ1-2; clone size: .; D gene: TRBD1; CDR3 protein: CASSPDRDYGYTF; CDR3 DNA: TGCGCCAGCAGCCCGGACAGGGACTATGGCTACACCTTC
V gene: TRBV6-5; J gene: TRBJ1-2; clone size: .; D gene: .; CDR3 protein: CASKTGTTNYGYTF; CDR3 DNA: TGTGCCAGCAAAACAGGGACAACCAACTATGGCTACACCTTC
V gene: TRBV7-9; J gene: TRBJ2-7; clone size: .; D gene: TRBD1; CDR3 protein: CASSSDRAAGSEQYF; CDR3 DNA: TGTGCCAGCAGCTCCGACAGGGCGGCCGGATCCGAGCAGTACTTC
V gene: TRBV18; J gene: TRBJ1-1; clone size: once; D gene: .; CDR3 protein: CASSQDLTGTEAFF; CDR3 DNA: TGTGCCAGCTCGCAAGACCTTACCGGGACTGAAGCTTTCTTT
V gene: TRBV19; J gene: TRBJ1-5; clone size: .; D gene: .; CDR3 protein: CASSVGGDQPQHF; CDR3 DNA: TGTGCCAGTAGTGTCGGGGGAGATCAGCCCCAGCATTTT
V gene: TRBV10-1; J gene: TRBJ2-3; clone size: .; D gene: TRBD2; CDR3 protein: CASSESGGGTDTQYF; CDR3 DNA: TGCGCCAGCAGTGAGTCGGGGGGGGGAACAGATACGCAGTATTTT
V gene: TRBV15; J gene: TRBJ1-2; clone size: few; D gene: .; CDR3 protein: CATSRDGDTDYGYTF; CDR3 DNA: TGTGCCACCAGCAGAGATGGGGACACGGACTATGGCTACACCTTC
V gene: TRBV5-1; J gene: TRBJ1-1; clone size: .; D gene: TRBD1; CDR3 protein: CASSWGTGRVITEAFF; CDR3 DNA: TGCGCCAGCAGCTGGGGGACAGGGAGGGTGATCACTGAAGCTTTCTTT
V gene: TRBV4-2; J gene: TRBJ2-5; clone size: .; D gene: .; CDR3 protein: CASSLSGGQGGETQYF; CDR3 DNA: TGTGCCAGCAGCCTCTCCGGTGGCCAGGGTGGGGAGACCCAGTACTTC
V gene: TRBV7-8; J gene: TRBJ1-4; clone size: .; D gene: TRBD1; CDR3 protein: CASSLRAGTVNEKLFF; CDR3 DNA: TGTGCCAGCAGCTTACGGGCCGGGACAGTTAATGAAAAACTGTTTTTT
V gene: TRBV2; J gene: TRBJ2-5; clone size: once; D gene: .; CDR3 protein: CARQTGSYQETQYF; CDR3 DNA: TGTGCCAGGCAGACAGGATCGTACCAAGAGACCCAGTACTTC
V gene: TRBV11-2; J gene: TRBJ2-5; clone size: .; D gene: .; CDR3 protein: CASSLGGTRKETQYF; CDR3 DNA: TGTGCCAGCAGCTTAGGAGGGACACGTAAAGAGACCCAGTACTTC
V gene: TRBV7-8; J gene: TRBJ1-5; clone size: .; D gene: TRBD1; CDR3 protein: CASSPGTGNQPQHF; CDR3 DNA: TGTGCCAGCAGCCCCGGGACAGGCAATCAGCCCCAGCATTTT
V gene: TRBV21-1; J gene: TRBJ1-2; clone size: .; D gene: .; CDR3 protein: CASSKNRVYGYTF; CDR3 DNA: TGTGCCAGCAGCAAAAACAGGGTCTATGGCTACACCTTC
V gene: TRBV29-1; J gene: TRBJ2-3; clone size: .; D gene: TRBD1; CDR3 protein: CSVVQGTDTQYF; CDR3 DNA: TGCAGCGTCGTACAGGGGACAGATACGCAGTATTTT
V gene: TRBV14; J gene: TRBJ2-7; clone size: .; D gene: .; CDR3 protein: CASSQRYEQYF; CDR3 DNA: TGTGCCAGCAGCCAGCGCTACGAGCAGTACTTC
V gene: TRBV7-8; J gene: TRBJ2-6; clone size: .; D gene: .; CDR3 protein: CASSFVGANVLTF; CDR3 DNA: TGTGCCAGCAGCTTCGTAGGGGCCAACGTCCTGACTTTC
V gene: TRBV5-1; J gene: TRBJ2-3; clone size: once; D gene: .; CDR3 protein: CASSFSSGAFSSTDTQYF; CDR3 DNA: TGCGCCAGCAGCTTTTCTTCAGGGGCGTTTTCGTCCACAGATACGCAGTATTTT
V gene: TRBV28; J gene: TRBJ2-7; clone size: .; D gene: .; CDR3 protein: CATDGGSYEQYF; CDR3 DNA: TGTGCCACCGACGGGGGTTCCTACGAGCAGTACTTC
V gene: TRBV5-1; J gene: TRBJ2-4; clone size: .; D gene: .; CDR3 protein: CASSLGGVAKNIQYF; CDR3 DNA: TGCGCCAGCAGCTTGGGAGGCGTAGCCAAAAACATTCAGTACTTC